Sequencing of this T cell receptor beta chain was carried out in a study of blood T cell repertoires in COVID-19. On the study more broadly: PBMCs, B-cell-depleted T cells, or T cells were the source of the cDNA or gDNA that made up the material.

This clone has a single count. Germline V gene lookup returns CDR1 MNHEY and CDR2 SVGEGT. V was shortened by 5 bases and J by 9 bases, with 17 bases between the two germline ends. The CDR3 is 13 amino acids. Measured with immunoSEQ multiplex PCR; TCRdb has only the in-frame clones, and not every one. Among about 270,000 clones listed, around 90% were seen once. The sequence was collected from a woman in her 30s with acute COVID-19. The specimen sequenced was PBMCs or T cells enriched from blood (not recorded which). The J gene is TRBJ2-7, the V gene TRBV6-2 or TRBV6-3, with D hard to call. The chain's CDR3 is CASSNNRSAGQYF. The CDR3 region has the DNA TGTGCCAGCAGTAATAATCGGTCCGCAGGGCAGTACTTC.